Sequencing of this TCR beta chain was carried out in a study of OX40 agonist ivuxolimab in advanced cancers. Context from the whole study: Ivuxolimab was an agonistic, fully human IgG2 monoclonal antibody directed against OX40 (CD134), a costimulatory receptor. Intravenous ivuxolimab was administered to patients every 2 weeks at six dose levels: 0.01, 0.1, 0.3, 1.5, 3 and 10 mg/kg. Of the roughly 50 dose-escalation patients, hepatocellular carcinoma was present in about 19, melanoma in around 15, renal cell carcinoma in 9 and head and neck cancer in 9. In the dose-escalation cohort, more than 80% of patients were male, and the mean age was roughly 60 years with a range of roughly 20 to 79. Prior anti-PD-1, anti-PD-L1 or anti-CTLA-4 therapy was permitted, and checkpoint inhibitors had been received by less than 45% of dose-escalation patients. Partial responses occurred in three dose-escalation patients, of whom one had hepatocellular carcinoma and two had cutaneous melanoma. The point of sequencing TCRbeta in the periphery was to test whether ivuxolimab changed TCR sequence diversity and drove clonal T-cell expansion. The paper covers the monotherapy dose-escalation part of the phase I ivuxolimab trial, which included N of about 50 patients.

This clone was seen just once. Its specific antigen is unknown. The record has no base qualities; no much larger clone is one base away. The trial excluded patients who had a history of autoimmune disease or were on systemic immunosuppression. In every dose cohort, peripheral blood was drawn for TCR sequencing at baseline, cycle 4 day 1, and cycle 7 day 1. Samples came from an open-label, multicenter, first-in-human phase I dose-escalation trial of ivuxolimab. Adults with locally advanced or metastatic melanoma, renal cell, hepatocellular, or head and neck squamous cell carcinoma were enrolled in the trial. Before TCR sequencing, CD4+ T cells and CD8+ T cells were sorted from peripheral blood as separate populations. The CDR3 holds 15 amino acids from the cysteine to the phenylalanine. Only the CDR3 portion is preserved as DNA: 45 bases, with reading frame beginning at the first base. V loses 2 bases at its end and J loses 4 bases; junction bases beyond the gene matches: 4. The germline V gene gives CDR1 as SGHRS and CDR2 as YFSETQ.

Genomic DNA was isolated from the sorted cells so that the TCRbeta CDR3 region could be sequenced. The immunoSEQ Assay was used to sequence the TCRbeta CDR3 regions. As stored in TCRdb, this immuneACCESS dataset retains in-frame rearrangements with V and J assigned. A fraction of the clones does not appear; measured against another copy, unresolved V genes explain less than half of the discrepancy, and the remainder lacks a known reason. The sample table shows about 110,000 clones, and approximately 89% are seen once. Together, the top ten hold about 0.28% of the sample. Overall study results and their limits: In partial responders in the 0.1-3.0 mg/kg groups, normalized peripheral clonal expansion was found to be among the lowest, especially among CD8+ T cells. After ivuxolimab, expanded clones were on average more numerous among CD8+ T cells than among CD4+ T cells. At doses from 0.1 to 3.0 mg/kg, clonal expansion was seen in both CD4+ and CD8+ blood T cells between baseline and week 6. Low levels of normalized T-cell clonal expansion were also seen in some patients who did not respond. The antigen specificity of the peripheral T cells that underwent clonal expansion was not determined.

The sample in question was CD4+ or CD8+ T cells sorted from blood, obtained in a trial of the OX40 agonist ivuxolimab. Here the chain combines TRBV5-1 and TRBJ1-4; a stretch of 8 junction bases matches TRBD1. This sequence was found in an adult with an advanced solid tumor such as melanoma, head and neck, liver or kidney cancer. The CDR3 region: CASSFGQGRNEKLFF. The DNA sequence is given as TGCGCCAGCAGCTTCGGACAGGGCCGTAATGAAAAACTGTTTTTT.